The entry below describes one TCR beta chain. The antigen remains undetermined. cDNA molecules, individually, were tagged with unique molecular identifiers. TCRdb reprocessed the 5' RACE reads via MiXCR and lists one record per CDR3 protein. Of tens of thousands of distinct CDR3 sequences in the sample, 3% to 4.5% were seen once. The V gene's germline CDR1 is DFQATT and CDR2 SNEGSKA (reference sequence). The V and J ends lost 0 bases and 5 bases, in that order; junction bases with no gene match: 16. The CDR3 runs 18 residues. This entry is derived from a study of early T cells in non-severe SARS-CoV-2 infection. Points from the study as a whole: In VDJdb matching, anti-spike CD8 responses were favored while private and CD4 specificities went missing.

This chain uses TRBV20-1 with TRBJ2-5, with 9 bases lining up with TRBD2. The sequenced sample was whole blood. This clonotype was sampled from an adult who was a healthcare worker with PCR-confirmed SARS-CoV-2 infection or an uninfected control (not recorded which). CDR3 protein: CSAREHETSGGPYETQYF. The CDR3 nucleotides are TGCAGTGCTAGAGAACATGAGACTAGCGGAGGCCCCTATGAGACCCAGTACTTC.